This T cell receptor (beta chain) derives from a study of OX40 agonist ivuxolimab in advanced cancers. The protocol was immunoSEQ multiplex PCR, while the TCRdb copy is restricted to in-frame clones and leaves out a portion. Among about 68,000 clones listed, about 85% were seen once. With 4 bases removed from V and 5 bases from J, the gap between germline ends came to 11 bases. The CDR3 loop spans 13 amino acids. Germline V CDR1 and CDR2: SGHTA, FQGNSA. This clonotype originated in an adult with an advanced solid tumor such as melanoma, head and neck, liver or kidney cancer. This sample comprised CD4+ or CD8+ T cells sorted from blood, obtained in a trial of the OX40 agonist ivuxolimab. The chain recombines TRBV7-2 with TRBJ2-5, with a tentative D call TRBD1 (6 bases). Here the CDR3 reads CASSSQGQETQYF. In nucleotides, the CDR3 is TGTGCCAGCAGCTCCCAGGGGCAGGAGACCCAGTACTTC.